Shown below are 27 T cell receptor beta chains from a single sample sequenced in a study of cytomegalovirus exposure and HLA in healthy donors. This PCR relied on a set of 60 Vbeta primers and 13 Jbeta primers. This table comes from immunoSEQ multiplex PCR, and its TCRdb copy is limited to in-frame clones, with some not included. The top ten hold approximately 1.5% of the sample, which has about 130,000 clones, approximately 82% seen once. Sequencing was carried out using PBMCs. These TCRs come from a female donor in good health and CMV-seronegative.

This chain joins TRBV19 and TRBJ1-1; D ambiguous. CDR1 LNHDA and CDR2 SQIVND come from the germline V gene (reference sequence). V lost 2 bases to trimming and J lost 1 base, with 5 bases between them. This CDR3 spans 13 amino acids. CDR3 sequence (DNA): TGTGCCAGTAGTATATACGGGAACACTGAAGCTTTCTTT. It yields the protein CASSIYGNTEAFF. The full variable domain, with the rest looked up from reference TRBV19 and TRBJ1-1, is DGGITQSPKYLFRKEGQNVTLSCEQNLNHDAMYWYRQDPGQGLRLIYYSQIVNDFQKGDIAEGYSVSREKKESFPLTVTSAQKNPTAFYLCASSIYGNTEAFFGQGTRLTVV.

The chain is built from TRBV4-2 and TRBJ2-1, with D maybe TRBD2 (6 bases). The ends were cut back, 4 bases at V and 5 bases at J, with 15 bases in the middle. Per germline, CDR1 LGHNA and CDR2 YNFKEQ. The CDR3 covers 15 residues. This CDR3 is CASSPTAGNNNEQFF. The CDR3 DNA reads TGTGCCAGCAGCCCGACTGCGGGAAATAACAATGAGCAGTTCTTC.

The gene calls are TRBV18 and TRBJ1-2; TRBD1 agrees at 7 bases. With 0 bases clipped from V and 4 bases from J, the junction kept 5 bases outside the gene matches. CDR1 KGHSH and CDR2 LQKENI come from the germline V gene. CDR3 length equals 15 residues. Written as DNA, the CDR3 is TGTGCCAGCTCACCACCGGGGGGACAGCTCTATGGCTACACCTTC. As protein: CASSPPGGQLYGYTF.

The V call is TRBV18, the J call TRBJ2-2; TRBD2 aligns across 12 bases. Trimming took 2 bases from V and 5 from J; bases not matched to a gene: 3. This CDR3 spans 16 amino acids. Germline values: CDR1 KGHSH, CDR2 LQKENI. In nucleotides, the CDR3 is TGTGCCAGCTCACCATGGACTAGCGGGATGACCGGGGAGCTGTTTTTT. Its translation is CASSPWTSGMTGELFF.

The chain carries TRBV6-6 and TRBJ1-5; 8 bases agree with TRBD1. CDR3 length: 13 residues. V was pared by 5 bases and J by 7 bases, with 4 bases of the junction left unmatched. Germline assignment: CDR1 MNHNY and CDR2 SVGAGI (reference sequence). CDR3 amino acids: CASSNQGAQPQHF. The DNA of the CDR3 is TGTGCCAGCAGTAATCAGGGGGCCCAGCCCCAGCATTTT.

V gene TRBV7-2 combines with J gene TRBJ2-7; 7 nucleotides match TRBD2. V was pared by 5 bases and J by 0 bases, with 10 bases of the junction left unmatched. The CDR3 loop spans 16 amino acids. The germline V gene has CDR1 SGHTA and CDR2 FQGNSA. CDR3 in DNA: TGTGCCAGCAGCCTAAGCGGGGCTTATAGCTCCTACGAGCAGTACTTC. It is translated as CASSLSGAYSSYEQYF. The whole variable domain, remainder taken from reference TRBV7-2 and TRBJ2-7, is GAGVSQSPSNKVTEKGKDVELRCDPISGHTALYWYRQSLGQGLEFLIYFQGNSAPDKSGLPSDRFSAERTGGSVSTLTIQRTQQEDSAVYLCASSLSGAYSSYEQYFGPGTRLTVT.

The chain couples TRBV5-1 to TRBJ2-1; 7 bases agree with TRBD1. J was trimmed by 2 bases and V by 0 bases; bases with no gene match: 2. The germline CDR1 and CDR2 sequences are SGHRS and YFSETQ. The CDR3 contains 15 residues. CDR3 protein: CASSLVQGTYNEQFF. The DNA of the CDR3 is TGCGCCAGCAGCTTGGTACAGGGGACCTACAATGAGCAGTTCTTC.

CDR3 region: CASSVGQSTDTQYF. The CDR3 DNA is TGCGCCAGCAGCGTAGGACAAAGCACAGATACGCAGTATTTT. The chain couples TRBV5-1 to TRBJ2-3; tentatively, D is TRBD1 (5 bases). Per germline, CDR1 SGHRS and CDR2 YFSETQ. Trimming left V 4 bases short and J 0 bases short, with 9 bases between. This CDR3 has 14 residues.

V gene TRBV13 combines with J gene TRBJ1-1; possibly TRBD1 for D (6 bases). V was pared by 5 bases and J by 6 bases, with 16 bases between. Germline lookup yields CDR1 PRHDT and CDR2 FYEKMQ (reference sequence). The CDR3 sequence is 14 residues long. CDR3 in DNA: TGTGCCAGCAGCGCTACAGGGAAAGTATCTGAAGCTTTCTTT. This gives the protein CASSATGKVSEAFF.

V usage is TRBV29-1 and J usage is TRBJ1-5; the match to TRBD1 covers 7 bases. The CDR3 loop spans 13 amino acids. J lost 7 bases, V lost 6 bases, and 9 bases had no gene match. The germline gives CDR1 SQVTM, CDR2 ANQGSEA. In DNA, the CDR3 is TGCAGCGTCTTACAGGGGCTTGGGCAGCCCCAGCATTTT. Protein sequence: CSVLQGLGQPQHF.

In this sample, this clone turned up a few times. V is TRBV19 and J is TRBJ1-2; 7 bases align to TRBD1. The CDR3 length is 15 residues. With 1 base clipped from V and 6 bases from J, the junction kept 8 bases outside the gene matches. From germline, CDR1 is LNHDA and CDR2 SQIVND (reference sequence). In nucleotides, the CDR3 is TGTGCCAGTAGTATAGCCCGACAGGGTCTTGATGGCTACACCTTC. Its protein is CASSIARQGLDGYTF.

As DNA, the CDR3 is TGTGCCATCAGTGGCTGGGGCAGCCAAGAGACCCAGTACTTC. This codes for CAISGWGSQETQYF. The chain links TRBV10-3 to TRBJ2-5; TRBD1 might be the D (5 bases). The CDR3 contains 14 residues. Germline CDR1 ENHRY, CDR2 SYGVKD. Deletions cut 4 bases from V and 1 base from J, with 10 bases between.

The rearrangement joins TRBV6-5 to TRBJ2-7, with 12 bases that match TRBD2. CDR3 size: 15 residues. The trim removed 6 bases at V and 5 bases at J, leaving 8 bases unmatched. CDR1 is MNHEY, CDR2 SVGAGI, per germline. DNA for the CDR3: TGTGCCAGCAGAAGAGGACTAGCGGGAATCCACGAGCAGTACTTC. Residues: CASRRGLAGIHEQYF.

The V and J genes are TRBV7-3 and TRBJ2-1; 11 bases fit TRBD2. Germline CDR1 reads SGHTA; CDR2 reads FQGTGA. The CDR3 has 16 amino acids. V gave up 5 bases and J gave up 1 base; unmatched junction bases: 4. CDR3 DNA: TGTGCCAGCAGCAATCTAGCGGGAGGTTCCTACAATGAGCAGTTCTTC. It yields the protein CASSNLAGGSYNEQFF. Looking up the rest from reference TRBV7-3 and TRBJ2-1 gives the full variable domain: GAGVSQTPSNKVTEKGKYVELRCDPISGHTALYWYRQSLGQGPEFLIYFQGTGAADDSGLPNDRFFAVRPEGSVSTLKIQRTERGDSAVYLCASSNLAGGSYNEQFFGPGTRLTVL.

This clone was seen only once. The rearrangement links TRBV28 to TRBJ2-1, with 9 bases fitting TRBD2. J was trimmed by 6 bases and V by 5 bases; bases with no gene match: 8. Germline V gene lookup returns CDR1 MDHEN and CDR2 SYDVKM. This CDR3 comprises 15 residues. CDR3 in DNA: TGTGCCAGCAGTAAGGGCGGGAGGGCTTTCAATGAGCAGTTCTTC. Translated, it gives CASSKGGRAFNEQFF.

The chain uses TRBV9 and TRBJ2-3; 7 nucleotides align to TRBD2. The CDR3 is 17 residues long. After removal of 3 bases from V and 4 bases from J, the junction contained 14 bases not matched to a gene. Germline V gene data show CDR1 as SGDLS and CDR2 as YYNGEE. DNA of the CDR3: TGTGCCAGCAGCGCTCTCTCGGGAGGTAAAGGGGCAGATACGCAGTATTTT. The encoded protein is CASSALSGGKGADTQYF. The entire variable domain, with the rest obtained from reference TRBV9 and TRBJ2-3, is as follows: DSGVTQTPKHLITATGQRVTLRCSPRSGDLSVYWYQQSLDQGLQFLIQYYNGEERAKGNILERFSAQQFPDLHSELNLSSLELGDSALYFCASSALSGGKGADTQYFGPGTRLTVL.

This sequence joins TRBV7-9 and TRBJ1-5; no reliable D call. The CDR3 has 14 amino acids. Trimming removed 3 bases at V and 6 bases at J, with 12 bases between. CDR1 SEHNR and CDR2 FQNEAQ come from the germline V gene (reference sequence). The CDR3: CASSFSGVGQPQHF. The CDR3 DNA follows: TGTGCCAGCAGCTTCAGCGGGGTAGGTCAGCCCCAGCATTTT.

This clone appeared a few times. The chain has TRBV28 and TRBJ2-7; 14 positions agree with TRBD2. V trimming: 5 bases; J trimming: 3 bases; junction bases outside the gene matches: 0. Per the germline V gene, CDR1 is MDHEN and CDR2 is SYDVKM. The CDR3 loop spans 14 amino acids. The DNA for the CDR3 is TGTGCCAGCAGTGGGACTAGCGGGAGCTACGAGCAGTACTTC. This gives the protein CASSGTSGSYEQYF.

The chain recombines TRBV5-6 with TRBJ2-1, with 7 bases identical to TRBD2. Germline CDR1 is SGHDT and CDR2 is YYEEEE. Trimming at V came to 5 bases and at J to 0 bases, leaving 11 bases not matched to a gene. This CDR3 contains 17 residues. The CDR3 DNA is TGTGCCAGCAGTCCTGTAAGGAGCGGGAACTCCTACAATGAGCAGTTCTTC. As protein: CASSPVRSGNSYNEQFF.

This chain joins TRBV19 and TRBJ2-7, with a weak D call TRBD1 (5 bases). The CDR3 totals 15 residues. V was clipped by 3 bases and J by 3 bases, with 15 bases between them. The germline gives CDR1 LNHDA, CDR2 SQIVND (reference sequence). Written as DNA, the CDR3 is TGTGCCAGTAGTATTGAAGTCAGGGTTGTCTACGAGCAGTACTTC. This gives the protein CASSIEVRVVYEQYF.

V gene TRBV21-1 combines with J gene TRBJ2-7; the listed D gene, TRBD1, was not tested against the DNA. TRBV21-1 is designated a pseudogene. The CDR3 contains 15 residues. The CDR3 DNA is TGTGCCAGCAGCTCATCAGGACAGGGATTCTACGAGCAGTACTTC. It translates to CASSSSGQGFYEQYF.

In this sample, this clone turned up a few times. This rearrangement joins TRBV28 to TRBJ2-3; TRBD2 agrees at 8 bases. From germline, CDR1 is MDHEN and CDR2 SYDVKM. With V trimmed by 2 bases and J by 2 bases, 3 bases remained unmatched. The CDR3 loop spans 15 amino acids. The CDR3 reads CASSLPSGLTDTQYF. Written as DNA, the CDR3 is TGTGCCAGCAGTTTACCTAGCGGGCTCACAGATACGCAGTATTTT.

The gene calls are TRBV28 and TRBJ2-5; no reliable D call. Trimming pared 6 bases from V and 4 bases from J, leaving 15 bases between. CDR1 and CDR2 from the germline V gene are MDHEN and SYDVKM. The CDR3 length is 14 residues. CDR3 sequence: CASSPYRVAETQYF. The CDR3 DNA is TGTGCCAGCAGCCCCTACCGGGTCGCAGAGACCCAGTACTTC.

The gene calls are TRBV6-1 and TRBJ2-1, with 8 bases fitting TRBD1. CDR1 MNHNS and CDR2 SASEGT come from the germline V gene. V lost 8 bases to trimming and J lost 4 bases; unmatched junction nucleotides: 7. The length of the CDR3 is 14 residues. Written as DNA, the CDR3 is TGTGCCAGCGGCATACAGGGGGTATACAATGAGCAGTTCTTC. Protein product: CASGIQGVYNEQFF.

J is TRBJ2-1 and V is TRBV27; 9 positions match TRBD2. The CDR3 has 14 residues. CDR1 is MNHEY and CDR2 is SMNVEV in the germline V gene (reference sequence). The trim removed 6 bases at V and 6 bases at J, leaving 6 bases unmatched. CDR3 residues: CASRIAGVANEQFF. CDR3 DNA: TGTGCCAGCAGAATAGCGGGAGTTGCCAATGAGCAGTTCTTC.

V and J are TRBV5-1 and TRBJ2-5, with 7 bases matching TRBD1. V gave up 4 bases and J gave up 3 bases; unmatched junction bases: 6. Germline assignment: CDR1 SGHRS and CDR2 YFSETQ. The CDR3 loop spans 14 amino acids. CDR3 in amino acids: CASSPGDRKETQYF. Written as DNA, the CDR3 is TGCGCCAGCAGCCCCGGGGACAGAAAAGAGACCCAGTACTTC. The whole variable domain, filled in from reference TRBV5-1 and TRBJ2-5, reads KAGVTQTPRYLIKTRGQQVTLSCSPISGHRSVSWYQQTPGQGLQFLFEYFSETQRNKGNFPGRFSGRQFSNSRSEMNVSTLELGDSALYLCASSPGDRKETQYFGPGTRLLVL.

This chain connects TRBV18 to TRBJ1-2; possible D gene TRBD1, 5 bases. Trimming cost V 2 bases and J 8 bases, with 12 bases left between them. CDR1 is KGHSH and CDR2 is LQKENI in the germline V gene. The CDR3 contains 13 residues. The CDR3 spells CASSPGAPGGYTF. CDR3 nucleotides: TGTGCCAGCTCACCAGGAGCCCCAGGGGGCTACACCTTC. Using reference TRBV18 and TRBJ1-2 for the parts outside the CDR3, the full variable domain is NAGVMQNPRHLVRRRGQEARLRCSPMKGHSHVYWYRQLPEEGLKFMVYLQKENIIDESGMPKERFSAEFPKEGPSILRIQQVVRGDSAAYFCASSPGAPGGYTFGSGTRLTVV.